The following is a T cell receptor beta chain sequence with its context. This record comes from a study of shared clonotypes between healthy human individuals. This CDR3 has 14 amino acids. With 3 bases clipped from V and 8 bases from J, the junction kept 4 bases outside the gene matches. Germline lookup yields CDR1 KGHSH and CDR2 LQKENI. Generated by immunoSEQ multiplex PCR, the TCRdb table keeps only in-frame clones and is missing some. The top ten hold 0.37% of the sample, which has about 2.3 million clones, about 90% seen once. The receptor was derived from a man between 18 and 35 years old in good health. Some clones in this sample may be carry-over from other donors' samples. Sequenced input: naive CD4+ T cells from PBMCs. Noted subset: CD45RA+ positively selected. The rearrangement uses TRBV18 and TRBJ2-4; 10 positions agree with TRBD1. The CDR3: CASSPTGGPDIQYF. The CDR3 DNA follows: TGTGCCAGCTCACCGACAGGGGGCCCGGACATTCAGTACTTC.